This is a list of T cell receptor beta chains from one sample in a study of Tregs in tolerant kidney transplant recipients. TCRdb's copy holds only in-frame clones and misses some; the assay was immunoSEQ multiplex PCR. Among about 21,000 clones listed, roughly 80% were seen once. This sample comprised CD8+ T cells from blood (PBMCs), obtained 6 months after the transplant. These receptors originate from a human patient who received a combined kidney and bone marrow transplant. The T cells may partly be graft donor cells. Each CDR3 is given with its conserved first and last residue. D genes are given only for firm matches. Size tells how often a clone was seen (once, few, many) or the class of an expanded clone, and some rows leave it out.

J gene | D gene | CDR3 length | clone size | V gene | CDR3 DNA | CDR3 protein
TRBJ1-6 | - | 15 | - | TRBV9 | TGTGCCAGCAGCGCCCGGGACAACTATAATTCACCCCTCCACTTT | CASSARDNYNSPLHF
TRBJ1-1 | - | 15 | few | TRBV19 | TGTGCCAGTAGTATCCCCGGACAGTGGAACACTGAAGCTTTCTTT | CASSIPGQWNTEAFF
TRBJ2-5 | TRBD1 | 15 | - | TRBV7-8 | TGTGCCAGCAGCTTCCAGACAGGGAACCAAGAGACCCAGTACTTC | CASSFQTGNQETQYF
TRBJ2-1 | TRBD2 | 18 | - | TRBV11-3 | TGTGCCAGCAGCTTAGTTATCCTAGCGGGAGTTTGGGGGGTTGAGCAGTTCTTC | CASSLVILAGVWGVEQFF
TRBJ1-5 | TRBD1 | 15 | - | TRBV15 | TGTGCCACCAGCAGTGAGGACAGGGGGCGTCAGCCCCAGCATTTT | CATSSEDRGRQPQHF
TRBJ2-2 | - | 12 | - | TRBV5-1 | TGCGCCAGCACGAGCGGGACCGGGGAGCTGTTTTTT | CASTSGTGELFF
TRBJ2-2 | TRBD2 | 17 | - | TRBV29-1 | TGCAGCGGGGATCCCTCGACTAGCGGGAGAAATACCGGGGAGCTGTTTTTT | CSGDPSTSGRNTGELFF
TRBJ2-2 | - | 15 | - | TRBV4-1 | TGCGCCAGCAGCCTTATACGGGGAGGCGCCGGGGAGCTGTTTTTT | CASSLIRGGAGELFF
TRBJ2-3 | - | 16 | - | TRBV5-6 | TGTGCCAGCAGCAGGGGGGCGGGGGCTAGCACAGATACGCAGTATTTT | CASSRGAGASTDTQYF
TRBJ2-1 | - | 16 | - | TRBV5-1 | TGCGCCAGCAGCGCCCTGGGGCTCCCCCCATACAATGAGCAGTTCTTC | CASSALGLPPYNEQFF
TRBJ2-3 | - | 21 | - | TRBV19 | TGTGCCAGTAGTATTAGTCCAGCCGGGACCCCTTATTTACTAGCCGCAGATACGCAGTATTTT | CASSISPAGTPYLLAADTQYF
TRBJ1-2 | - | 12 | - | TRBV7-4 | TGTGCCAGCAGCCTAGACAGAGATGGCTACACCTTC | CASSLDRDGYTF
TRBJ2-4 | - | 16 | - | TRBV5-8 | TGTGCCAGCAGCGAAACGCCCGGTATAGCCAAAAACATTCAGTACTTC | CASSETPGIAKNIQYF
TRBJ2-1 | TRBD2 | 18 | - | TRBV5-1 | TGCGCCAGCAGCATACAGACCCCCCGACTAGCGAGCTACAATGAGCAGTTCTTC | CASSIQTPRLASYNEQFF
TRBJ1-2 | - | 14 | once | TRBV13 | TGTGCCAGCAGCTTATTAGCGATTTCCTATGGCTACACCTTC | CASSLLAISYGYTF
TRBJ2-7 | - | 14 | - | TRBV27 | TGTGCCAGCAGTTTTTCCGAGACATCCTACGAGCAGTACTTC | CASSFSETSYEQYF
TRBJ2-7 | TRBD1 | 13 | few | TRBV7-3 | TGTGCCAGCAGCCCAGGGACAGTCCACGAGCAGTACTTC | CASSPGTVHEQYF
TRBJ2-1 | TRBD2 | 14 | - | TRBV9 | TGTGCCAGCAGCGTTTTCACTAGCGGGGGGGAGCAGTTCTTC | CASSVFTSGGEQFF
TRBJ2-7 | - | 13 | - | TRBV27 | TGTGCCAGCAGTTTAATGGCCACCTACGAGCAGTACTTC | CASSLMATYEQYF
TRBJ2-7 | - | 13 | - | TRBV27 | TGTGCCAGCAGTTTAGCGGGCTCCTACGAGCAGTACTTC | CASSLAGSYEQYF